The clone carrying this T cell receptor (beta chain) was detected a few times. What it recognizes is unknown. Investigators took around 11 milliliters of peripheral blood from every donor. This sample is part of a study of blood T cells in healthy people across ages. This CDR3 is built from 17 residues. Germline V gene sequence: CDR1 SGHVS, CDR2 FQNEAQ. V was clipped by 1 base and J by 0 bases, with 15 bases between them. Broader study findings: Because sorting was not performed, PBMCs prevented conclusive naive versus antigen-experienced comparison.

Next came a second PCR, run for about 7 to 12 cycles, which used a sample-barcoded 5' primer along with a J-beta primer mix. Sequencing recovered at least 2.5 million CDR3-containing paired-end reads from each sample. TCRdb re-analysed the 5' RACE reads in MiXCR, keeping a single row per CDR3 protein. This sample has about 1.4 million distinct CDR3 sequences, with roughly 64% found just once. The chain has TRBV7-8 and TRBJ2-5; possible D gene TRBD2, 6 bases. Sequenced material: blood. The receptor's source is a man aged 18 to 29 in good health. Here the CDR3 reads CASSLERARTYQETQYF. The CDR3 nucleotides are TGTGCCAGCAGCTTAGAGCGGGCTAGAACGTACCAAGAGACCCAGTACTTC.